This entry describes one TCR beta chain. Trimming shortened V by 4 bases and J by 0 bases, and 10 bases separated the two germline ends. This CDR3 has 15 amino acids. Germline V CDR1 and CDR2: SEHNR, FQNEAQ (reference sequence). This table comes from immunoSEQ multiplex PCR, and its TCRdb copy is limited to in-frame clones, with some not included. The sample has 250,000 to 300,000 clones, over 75% seen once. The data were taken from a study of blood T cell repertoires in COVID-19. This receptor was taken from a man aged 45 to 65 with active or convalescent COVID-19. The sequencing sample was made of peripheral blood. The V gene is TRBV7-9, the J gene TRBJ2-1; no firm D call. In DNA form, the CDR3 reads TGTGCCAGCAGCTCAGACTGGAGCTCCTACAATGAGCAGTTCTTC. It encodes CASSSDWSSYNEQFF.